The 4 T cell receptor beta chains given below trace back to one sample, sequenced in a study of OX40 agonist ivuxolimab in advanced cancers. Only in-frame clones appear in the TCRdb table, and some are missing; sequencing was by immunoSEQ multiplex PCR. The sample has more than 85,000 clones; roughly nine tenths are singletons. The specimen comprised CD4+ or CD8+ T cells sorted from blood, sampled in a trial of the OX40 agonist ivuxolimab. The receptors come from an adult with an advanced solid tumor such as melanoma, head and neck, liver or kidney cancer.

This clone is a singleton in its sample. The chain recombines TRBV6-5 with TRBJ1-5; D remains unclear. The CDR3 is 12 amino acids. Trimming removed 4 bases from V and 7 bases from J, with 8 bases in between. Germline V gene lookup returns CDR1 MNHEY and CDR2 SVGAGI. CDR3 sequence: CASSSPAQPQHF. DNA of the CDR3: TGTGCCAGCAGTTCCCCGGCCCAGCCCCAGCATTTT.

Note on this clone: One end of the junction does not line up with germline, which may come from a read error. This chain uses TRBV5-6 with TRBJ2-7; the D gene is possibly TRBD2 (6 bases). The germline gives CDR1 SGHDT, CDR2 YYEEEE. The CDR3 sequence is 14 residues long. CDR3 DNA sequence: TGTGCCGGCAGCCCCGCAGCGGGTCGCTACGAGCAGTACTTC. Translation gives CAGSPAAGRYEQYF.

This chain links TRBV10-1 with TRBJ2-7; 14 nucleotides line up with TRBD2. Germline loops: CDR1 WNHNN, CDR2 SYGVQD (reference sequence). CDR3 length: 18 amino acids. Trimming at V came to 2 bases and at J to 4 bases, leaving 10 bases not matched to a gene. CDR3: CASSEPPGGTSGSYEQYF. The CDR3 bases are TGCGCCAGCAGTGAGCCACCGGGGGGGACTAGCGGGAGTTACGAGCAGTACTTC.

The rearrangement joins TRBV18 to TRBJ2-1; TRBD2 matches 7 bases. The CDR3 loop spans 15 amino acids. The V segment lost 2 bases and the J segment 6 bases; nucleotides outside the gene matches: 7. Germline-derived CDR1 and CDR2 are KGHSH and LQKENI. In DNA form, the CDR3 reads TGTGCCAGCTCACCATCCCTAGCGGAGGCCAATGAGCAGTTCTTC. This translates into CASSPSLAEANEQFF.